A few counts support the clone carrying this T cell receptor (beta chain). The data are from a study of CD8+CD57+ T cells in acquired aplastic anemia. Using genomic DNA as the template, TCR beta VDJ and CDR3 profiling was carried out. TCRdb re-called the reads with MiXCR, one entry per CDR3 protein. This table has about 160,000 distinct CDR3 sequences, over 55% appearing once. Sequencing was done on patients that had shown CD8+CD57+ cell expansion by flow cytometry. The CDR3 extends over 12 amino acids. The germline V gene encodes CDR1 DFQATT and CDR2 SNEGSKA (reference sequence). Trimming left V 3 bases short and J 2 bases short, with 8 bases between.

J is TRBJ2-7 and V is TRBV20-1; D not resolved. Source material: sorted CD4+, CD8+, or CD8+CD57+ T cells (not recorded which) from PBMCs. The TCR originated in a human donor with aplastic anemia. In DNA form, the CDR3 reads TGCAGTGCTAGCAGCCAGCCCTACGAGCAGTACTTC. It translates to CSASSQPYEQYF.